Below are 21 T cell receptor beta chains sequenced from a single sample in a study of shared clonotypes between healthy human individuals. Only in-frame clones appear in the TCRdb table, and some are missing; sequencing was by immunoSEQ multiplex PCR. Among some 2.3 million clones listed, 85% to 95% were seen once. Sample: naive CD4+ T cells from PBMCs. Subset defined: CD45RA+ positively selected. The receptor set was obtained from a man younger than 30 in good health. Some clones in this sample may be carry-over from other donors' samples.

This chain uses TRBV5-1 with TRBJ2-3, with 16 positions matching TRBD2. The CDR3 is made up of 18 amino acids. Germline loops: CDR1 SGHRS, CDR2 YFSETQ. The J segment lost 4 bases and the V segment lost 2 bases, leaving 7 bases of the junction unmatched. CDR3 in amino acids: CASSFGGLAGGPADTQYF. CDR3 sequence (DNA): TGCGCCAGCAGCTTCGGGGGACTAGCGGGAGGGCCGGCAGATACGCAGTATTTT.

This clone was recorded once. The sample has other DNA sequences that encode this CDR3 too. The chain carries TRBV7-2 and TRBJ1-1; D is uncertain. The CDR3 is 12 amino acids. Germline V gives CDR1 SGHTA, CDR2 FQGNSA. The germline V and J ends were trimmed by 6 bases and 5 bases, with 10 bases remaining between them. CDR3 in DNA: TGTGCCAGCAGTCTCGCTGGGACTGAAGCTTTCTTT. Protein product: CASSLAGTEAFF. Using reference TRBV7-2 and TRBJ1-1 for the parts outside the CDR3, the full variable domain is GAGVSQSPSNKVTEKGKDVELRCDPISGHTALYWYRQSLGQGLEFLIYFQGNSAPDKSGLPSDRFSAERTGGSVSTLTIQRTQQEDSAVYLCASSLAGTEAFFGQGTRLTVV.

The genes are TRBV19 and TRBJ1-4; 7 bases fit TRBD1. This CDR3 is 15 amino acids long. The V segment lost 2 bases and the J segment 2 bases; nucleotides outside the gene matches: 2. Germline loops: CDR1 LNHDA, CDR2 SQIVND (reference sequence). The CDR3, as DNA: TGTGCCAGTAGTATAAAGGGGGCGACTAATGAAAAACTGTTTTTT. This codes for CASSIKGATNEKLFF.

V gene TRBV19 combines with J gene TRBJ1-1; a possible D gene is TRBD1 (5 bases). The CDR3 runs to 17 residues. Trimming stripped 6 bases from V and 0 bases from J, with 20 bases between. CDR1 LNHDA and CDR2 SQIVND come from the germline V gene (reference sequence). For the CDR3, the DNA is TGTGCCAGTAGAAAACCAGGGATCTCGGGAATGAACACTGAAGCTTTCTTT. Encoded protein: CASRKPGISGMNTEAFF.

V is TRBV28 and J is TRBJ1-2; no clear D. Germline CDR1 reads MDHEN; CDR2 reads SYDVKM. Trimming pared 4 bases from V and 7 bases from J, leaving 13 bases between. The CDR3 is made up of 13 amino acids. The CDR3 loop reads CASSSVSWGGYTF. The CDR3 region has the DNA TGTGCCAGCAGTTCCGTGAGTTGGGGTGGCTACACCTTC.

The chain links TRBV4-1 to TRBJ2-4; 7 bases line up with TRBD1. Losses at the gene ends were 3 bases for V and 0 bases for J; bases not matched to a gene: 8. The CDR3 has 17 residues. Germline loops: CDR1 MGHRA, CDR2 YSYEKL. The CDR3 region has the DNA TGCGCCAGCAGCCAGGATAGGGACAGCGGAGCCAAAAACATTCAGTACTTC. This sequence encodes CASSQDRDSGAKNIQYF.

V and J are TRBV15 and TRBJ2-7; 9 nucleotides agree with TRBD1. J lost 5 bases, V lost 5 bases, and 10 bases had no gene match. The CDR3 covers 15 residues. Germline-derived CDR1 and CDR2 are LNHNV and YYDKDF (reference sequence). The CDR3, as DNA: TGTGCCACCAGCGGGGGCGGGACAGGGAGCCACGAGCAGTACTTC. This translates into CATSGGGTGSHEQYF.

V is TRBV14 and J is TRBJ2-5; D unresolved. Trimming left V 3 bases short and J 2 bases short, with 10 bases between. The germline V gene encodes CDR1 SGHDN and CDR2 FVKESK. The CDR3 consists of 14 residues. The CDR3 bases are TGTGCCAGCAGCCAGCGTCCAAGGCAAGAGACCCAGTACTTC. This encodes CASSQRPRQETQYF.

This clone was seen a single time. This sequence joins TRBV27 and TRBJ2-2, with 9 bases lining up with TRBD2. This CDR3 comprises 16 residues. CDR1 and CDR2 from the germline V gene are MNHEY and SMNVEV (reference sequence). Trimming at V came to 1 base and at J to 4 bases, leaving 4 bases not matched to a gene. Here the CDR3 reads CASSLFLAGSTGELFF. The CDR3 DNA follows: TGTGCCAGCAGTTTATTTCTAGCGGGATCCACCGGGGAGCTGTTTTTT.

The rearrangement joins TRBV18 to TRBJ2-6, with D maybe TRBD2 (6 bases). Germline V lookup: CDR1 KGHSH, CDR2 LQKENI. V was trimmed by 1 base and J by 0 bases, leaving 19 bases between them. The CDR3 is 20 amino acids. The CDR3 DNA reads TGTGCCAGCTCACCACGGGGTAGCGGCCCTTCCAGCTCTGGGGCCAACGTCCTGACTTTC. Encoded protein: CASSPRGSGPSSSGANVLTF.

The V gene is TRBV15, the J gene TRBJ2-7; TRBD1 matches 12 bases. Trimming removed 1 base from V and 6 bases from J; junction bases left unmatched: 7. The CDR3 totals 16 residues. CDR1 is LNHNV, CDR2 YYDKDF, per germline (reference sequence). In DNA form, the CDR3 reads TGTGCCACCAGCAGAGTTAGTTTGGGACAGGGGGCCGAGCAGTACTTC. Protein sequence: CATSRVSLGQGAEQYF. Full variable domain (outside the CDR3, taken from reference TRBV15 and TRBJ2-7): DAMVIQNPRYQVTQFGKPVTLSCSQTLNHNVMYWYQQKSSQAPKLLFHYYDKDFNNEADTPDNFQSRRPNTSFCFLDIRSPGLGDTAMYLCATSRVSLGQGAEQYFGPGTRLTVT.

The chain is built from TRBV5-4 and TRBJ2-7, with a possible D match to TRBD2 (7 bases). The germline V gene encodes CDR1 SGHNT and CDR2 YYREEE (reference sequence). The CDR3 totals 16 residues. Trimming took off 4 bases at V and 7 bases at J, with 24 bases between the two ends. Here the CDR3 reads CASSHGQRGGEKEQYF. The CDR3 nucleotides read TGTGCCAGCAGCCACGGACAGAGGGGGGGAGAGAAGGAGCAGTACTTC.

V usage is TRBV10-3 and J usage is TRBJ2-7; 12 nucleotides align to TRBD2. J gave up 5 bases and V 4 bases, and 18 bases lay outside the gene matches. This CDR3 has 19 residues. The germline CDR1 and CDR2 sequences are ENHRY and SYGVKD. This chain's CDR3 is CAISGTRLAGGTRVDEQYF. DNA of the CDR3: TGTGCCATCAGTGGGACGCGGCTAGCGGGAGGGACGCGCGTCGACGAGCAGTACTTC.

V gene TRBV18 combines with J gene TRBJ2-1; 12 bases agree with TRBD2. This CDR3 is built from 16 residues. The ends lost 4 bases at V and 6 bases at J; junction bases unmatched: 7. Germline-derived CDR1 and CDR2 are KGHSH and LQKENI. The CDR3 sequence: CASSLMTSGSVNEQFF. The CDR3 DNA follows: TGTGCCAGCTCACTTATGACTAGCGGGAGTGTCAATGAGCAGTTCTTC.

V and J are TRBV13 and TRBJ1-1; TRBD1 matches 10 bases. The CDR3 contains 16 residues. The V gene end was trimmed by 3 bases and the J gene end by 5 bases; junction bases not matched to a gene: 9. Looked up from germline, CDR1 is PRHDT and CDR2 is FYEKMQ (reference sequence). The CDR3 sequence is CASSLTQGQGVTEAFF. The CDR3 nucleotides are TGTGCCAGCAGCTTGACCCAAGGACAGGGGGTTACTGAAGCTTTCTTT. Variable domain in full (rest from reference TRBV13 and TRBJ1-1): AAGVIQSPRHLIKEKRETATLKCYPIPRHDTVYWYQQGPGQDPQFLISFYEKMQSDKGSIPDRFSAQQFSDYHSELNMSSLELGDSALYFCASSLTQGQGVTEAFFGQGTRLTVV.

V and J are TRBV28 and TRBJ1-2; 10 bases agree with TRBD1. CDR1 is MDHEN, CDR2 SYDVKM, per germline. CDR3 size: 14 residues. The trim removed 11 bases at V and 2 bases at J, leaving 8 bases unmatched. CDR3 region: CAGSGTGENYGYTF. The CDR3, as DNA: TGTGCCGGATCCGGGACAGGGGAAAACTATGGCTACACCTTC.

Only one count was recorded for this clone. CDR3 sequence reads: CAWRTFYNEQFF. DNA of the CDR3: TGTGCCTGGAGGACTTTTTACAATGAGCAGTTCTTC. The V and J genes are TRBV30 and TRBJ2-1; no reliable D call. Trimming cost V 3 bases and J 4 bases, with 7 bases left between them. This CDR3 has 12 amino acids. In germline, CDR1 is GTSNPN, CDR2 SVGIG (reference sequence).

The V gene is TRBV5-8, the J gene TRBJ2-5; 13 nucleotides agree with TRBD2. CDR3 size: 15 residues. J was trimmed by 3 bases and V by 4 bases; bases with no gene match: 3. Germline CDR1 SGHTS, CDR2 YDEGEE. This CDR3 is CASSPTSGREETQYF. CDR3 sequence (DNA): TGTGCCAGCAGCCCAACTAGCGGGAGGGAAGAGACCCAGTACTTC.

This chain joins TRBV5-6 and TRBJ2-2; possibly TRBD2 for D (6 bases). The CDR3 totals 16 residues. Germline V lookup: CDR1 SGHDT, CDR2 YYEEEE. Trimming stripped 2 bases from V and 1 base from J, with 12 bases between. The CDR3 bases are TGTGCCAGCAGCTTTGGGGCGGGAATGAACACCGGGGAGCTGTTTTTT. Its translation is CASSFGAGMNTGELFF.

In regard to this clone: Other nucleotide sequences from this sample produce the same CDR3. The chain carries TRBV6-5 and TRBJ2-5, with 8 bases fitting TRBD1. There are 13 residues in the CDR3. V trimming: 5 bases; J trimming: 5 bases; junction bases outside the gene matches: 4. CDR1 is MNHEY and CDR2 is SVGAGI in the germline V gene. CDR3 in DNA: TGTGCCAGCAGTCGTCCAGGGGGCGAGACCCAGTACTTC. It translates to CASSRPGGETQYF.

The count of this clone is one. The V call is TRBV5-8, the J call TRBJ2-1, with 7 bases lining up with TRBD1. The CDR3 spans 14 residues. With 3 bases clipped from V and 4 bases from J, the junction kept 4 bases outside the gene matches. In germline, CDR1 is SGHTS, CDR2 YDEGEE. The CDR3 DNA sequence: TGTGCCAGCAGCTCTAGACAGGGTTACAATGAGCAGTTCTTC. It translates to CASSSRQGYNEQFF. The whole variable domain, filled in from reference TRBV5-8 and TRBJ2-1, reads EAGVTQSPTHLIKTRGQQATLRCSPISGHTSVYWYQQALGLGLQFLLWYDEGEERNRGNFPPRFSGRQFPNYSSELNVNALELEDSALYLCASSSRQGYNEQFFGPGTRLTVL.